One sample yielded the 23 T cell receptor beta chains listed below, sequenced in a study of Ad26.COV2.S vaccination and SARS-CoV-2 variants. The treatment is: approximately 18 received Ad26.COV2.S at low or high dose, single or two shots; 5 received placebo; per-sample allocation not given. Sampling took place 63 days after the first vaccine or placebo injection. The method was immunoSEQ multiplex PCR; TCRdb's version includes in-frame clones alone and lacks a portion of them. The data contain some 290,000 clones, 85% of them singletons. Sequences were derived from peripheral blood, sampled in a trial of Ad26.COV2.S vaccine versus placebo. The receptors come from a person between 18 and 59 years old who received the Ad26.COV2.S COVID-19 vaccine or a placebo.

The chain uses TRBV5-1 and TRBJ2-3, with D uncertain. The germline CDR1 and CDR2 sequences are SGHRS and YFSETQ. Trimming left V 3 bases short and J 2 bases short, with 7 bases between. This CDR3 has 13 amino acids. CDR3 sequence: CASSYELTDTQYF. The CDR3 DNA sequence: TGCGCCAGCAGCTACGAGCTCACAGATACGCAGTATTTT.

This clone was seen once. The chain uses TRBV12-5 and TRBJ1-1; perhaps TRBD1 as D (5 bases). The germline V and J ends were trimmed by 2 bases and 5 bases, with 18 bases remaining between them. Germline assignment: CDR1 LGHNT and CDR2 FRNRAP. The CDR3 runs to 16 residues. The CDR3, as DNA: TGTGCTAGTGGTTTGAAGGTGGGTGGGGCAGGTACTGAAGCTTTCTTT. Residues: CASGLKVGGAGTEAFF.

This clone was observed a handful of times. An end of the junction does not agree with germline; a read error may underlie this. The chain has TRBV2 and TRBJ1-2; TRBD1 might be the D (5 bases). The CDR3 has 12 residues. CDR1 SNHLY and CDR2 FYNNEI come from the germline V gene. The CDR3 sequence is CASSEEEGPSAF. The CDR3 DNA sequence: TGTGCCAGCAGTGAGGAGGAGGGACCGTCCGCCTTC.

The chain links TRBV12-5 to TRBJ1-6; D gene ambiguous. The germline V gene has CDR1 LGHNT and CDR2 FRNRAP. V dropped 1 base and J dropped 7 bases, with 8 bases sitting between them. This CDR3 has 14 residues. The DNA of the CDR3 is TGTGCTAGTGGTTTGGGGCAGCAGAATTCACCCCTCCACTTT. The encoded protein is CASGLGQQNSPLHF. The full variable domain, completed using reference TRBV12-5 and TRBJ1-6, is DARVTQTPRHKVTEMGQEVTMRCQPILGHNTVFWYRQTMMQGLELLAYFRNRAPLDDSGMPKDRFSAEMPDATLATLKIQPSEPRDSAVYFCASGLGQQNSPLHFGNGTRLTVT.

This clone appeared a few times. The sample has other DNA sequences that encode this CDR3 too. The chain joins TRBV7-3 to TRBJ2-1; 8 nucleotides align to TRBD1. Germline V gene lookup returns CDR1 SGHTA and CDR2 FQGTGA. J was trimmed by 5 bases and V by 6 bases; bases with no gene match: 6. CDR3 length equals 14 residues. For the CDR3, the DNA is TGTGCCAGCAGTAGTGGGACAGGCGACAATGAGCAGTTCTTC. This codes for CASSSGTGDNEQFF.

The V gene is TRBV14, the J gene TRBJ1-1; no reliable D call. The V end was cut by 0 bases, the J end by 1 base, with 12 bases between. Germline V gene sequence: CDR1 SGHDN, CDR2 FVKESK. The CDR3 totals 16 residues. The CDR3 nucleotides read TGTGCCAGCAGCCAAGATCGGCGCAGAAGGAACACTGAAGCTTTCTTT. Its translation: CASSQDRRRRNTEAFF.

This clone has just a few counts. V is TRBV5-1 and J is TRBJ2-5; no firm D call. CDR1 SGHRS and CDR2 YFSETQ come from the germline V gene. The CDR3 runs 14 residues. V lost 0 bases, J lost 5 bases, and 11 bases lay in between. CDR3 in amino acids: CASSLVSTSETQYF. The CDR3 DNA follows: TGCGCCAGCAGCTTGGTTTCTACTTCGGAGACCCAGTACTTC.

In this sample, this clone turned up a few times. The chain has TRBV7-9 and TRBJ2-6; D gene unclear. CDR3 length: 14 amino acids. Trimming removed 4 bases at V and 0 bases at J, with 4 bases between. The V gene's germline CDR1 is SEHNR and CDR2 FQNEAQ (reference sequence). CDR3 coding DNA: TGTGCCAGCAGCTCGGCCTCTGGGGCCAACGTCCTGACTTTC. Amino acid sequence: CASSSASGANVLTF.

The chain joins TRBV5-1 to TRBJ1-4; D unclear. The germline V and J ends were trimmed by 0 bases and 0 bases, with 15 bases remaining between them. In germline, CDR1 is SGHRS, CDR2 YFSETQ. The CDR3 has 18 amino acids. The CDR3 reads CASSLVQNSFSTNEKLFF. The DNA for the CDR3 is TGCGCCAGCAGCTTGGTTCAAAACAGCTTTTCAACTAATGAAAAACTGTTTTTT. The entire variable domain, with the rest obtained from reference TRBV5-1 and TRBJ1-4, is as follows: KAGVTQTPRYLIKTRGQQVTLSCSPISGHRSVSWYQQTPGQGLQFLFEYFSETQRNKGNFPGRFSGRQFSNSRSEMNVSTLELGDSALYLCASSLVQNSFSTNEKLFFGSGTQLSVL.

This rearrangement joins TRBV7-9 to TRBJ1-1; D is ambiguous. The germline V gene encodes CDR1 SEHNR and CDR2 FQNEAQ (reference sequence). The CDR3 totals 14 residues. Trimming shortened V by 4 bases and J by 8 bases, and 17 bases separated the two germline ends. CDR3 sequence: CASSSPDRSEEAFF. The CDR3 DNA reads as TGTGCCAGCAGCTCACCGGACCGCTCGGAAGAAGCTTTCTTT.

The chain carries TRBV29-1 and TRBJ2-5; 8 bases match TRBD2. Germline CDR1 SQVTM, CDR2 ANQGSEA. This CDR3 contains 14 residues. Losses at the gene ends were 2 bases for V and 4 bases for J; bases not matched to a gene: 6. CDR3 amino acids: CSVEYGGAPETQYF. Here the CDR3 DNA reads TGCAGCGTTGAATACGGGGGGGCCCCAGAGACCCAGTACTTC.

This clone was counted a single time. The rearrangement joins TRBV18 to TRBJ1-4; D unresolved. Germline V gene data show CDR1 as KGHSH and CDR2 as LQKENI. Trimming removed 6 bases at V and 5 bases at J, with 16 bases between. This CDR3 region has 15 residues. The CDR3 region is CASSQEKDGNEKLFF. CDR3 nucleotides: TGTGCCAGCTCCCAGGAAAAGGACGGGAATGAAAAACTGTTTTTT.

The chain links TRBV7-3 to TRBJ2-2, with a possible D match to TRBD1 (6 bases). Trimming removed 0 bases from V and 6 bases from J, with 17 bases in between. Germline V gene sequence: CDR1 SGHTA, CDR2 FQGTGA. This CDR3 is built from 17 residues. The CDR3 coding sequence is TGTGCCAGCAGCTTAACGTATATTGGGCAGGGGTCCGGGGAGCTGTTTTTT. This gives the protein CASSLTYIGQGSGELFF.

V is TRBV2 and J is TRBJ1-1; 9 bases fit TRBD1. The junction had 6 bases not matched to a gene; V was cut back by 6 bases and J by 10 bases. The CDR3 totals 12 residues. The germline CDR1 and CDR2 sequences are SNHLY and FYNNEI. The CDR3 coding sequence is TGTGCCAGCAGACAGGGGGCACAAGGAGCTTTCTTT. As protein: CASRQGAQGAFF.

This rearrangement joins TRBV2 to TRBJ2-2; the D call may be TRBD1 or TRBD2 (5 bases each). The CDR3 is 17 residues long. V was cut by 6 bases and J by 4 bases, with 21 bases left in between. The germline V gene encodes CDR1 SNHLY and CDR2 FYNNEI. CDR3 in DNA: TGTGCCAGCAGGAGGGGTCGGTCAGGGTGGGGCACCGGGGAGCTGTTTTTT. Translated: CASRRGRSGWGTGELFF. The full variable domain, in which reference TRBV2 and TRBJ2-2 provide the parts outside the CDR3, is EPEVTQTPSHQVTQMGQEVILRCVPISNHLYFYWYRQILGQKVEFLVSFYNNEISEKSEIFDDQFSVERPDGSNFTLKIRSTKLEDSAMYFCASRRGRSGWGTGELFFGEGSRLTVL.

In this sample, this clone turned up a few times. This chain uses TRBV2 with TRBJ1-5; no reliable D call. From germline, CDR1 is SNHLY and CDR2 FYNNEI. V was pared by 7 bases and J by 0 bases, with 13 bases between. CDR3 size: 15 residues. In DNA form, the CDR3 reads TGTGCCAGCACCCTGGTGATGGCTAGCAATCAGCCCCAGCATTTT. It specifies CASTLVMASNQPQHF.

The rearrangement links TRBV28 to TRBJ1-1; D not resolved. This CDR3 has 14 residues. The germline V and J ends were trimmed by 5 bases and 1 base, with 11 bases remaining between them. Germline CDR1 is MDHEN and CDR2 is SYDVKM. The CDR3: CASSLLISNTEAFF. Here the CDR3 DNA reads TGTGCCAGCAGTCTGTTGATCTCGAACACTGAAGCTTTCTTT.

This clone is a singleton in its sample. The V gene is TRBV9, the J gene TRBJ1-5, with D possibly being TRBD1 (5 bases). Germline CDR1 is SGDLS and CDR2 is YYNGEE. Trimming took 4 bases from V and 0 from J, leaving 17 bases between them. The CDR3 totals 17 residues. CDR3 region: CASSPDSSLYSNQPQHF. CDR3 in DNA: TGTGCCAGCAGCCCCGACAGTTCGCTATATAGCAATCAGCCCCAGCATTTT.

The genes are TRBV6-5 and TRBJ1-5; 9 nucleotides align to TRBD1. Trimming at V came to 8 bases and at J to 3 bases, leaving 8 bases not matched to a gene. Germline CDR1 and CDR2: MNHEY and SVGAGI. The CDR3 spans 15 residues. The CDR3 DNA follows: TGTGCCAGCGCAAGGGGACAGGGCAACAATCAGCCCCAGCATTTT. Translating it yields CASARGQGNNQPQHF.

J is TRBJ2-2 and V is TRBV10-3; 9 bases fit TRBD1. There are 15 residues in the CDR3. V lost 9 bases and J lost 5; bases outside the gene matches: 10. Per the germline V gene, CDR1 is ENHRY and CDR2 is SYGVKD. CDR3 sequence (DNA): TGTGCCATACGGCGCGAGACAGGGGGGACCGGGGAGCTGTTTTTT. Translating it yields CAIRRETGGTGELFF.

The gene calls are TRBV7-2 and TRBJ2-1, with 12 bases matching TRBD1. The J segment lost 9 bases and the V segment lost 2 bases, leaving 8 bases of the junction unmatched. CDR1 SGHTA and CDR2 FQGNSA come from the germline V gene. This CDR3 is built from 16 residues. DNA for the CDR3: TGTGCCAGCAGCTTAAGGGCGGGACAGGGGGCTGGTGAGCAGTTCTTC. Protein sequence: CASSLRAGQGAGEQFF.

The CDR3 here is CASSEDGTYGYTF. As DNA, the CDR3 is TGCGCCAGCAGCGAGGACGGGACTTATGGCTACACCTTC. The chain employs TRBV5-1 and TRBJ1-2; D is perhaps TRBD1 (5 bases). Germline V gives CDR1 SGHRS, CDR2 YFSETQ. The CDR3 runs 13 residues. The V end lost 4 bases, the J end lost 5 bases, and 12 bases lay between the germline ends. The variable domain in full, with the rest retrieved from reference TRBV5-1 and TRBJ1-2, is KAGVTQTPRYLIKTRGQQVTLSCSPISGHRSVSWYQQTPGQGLQFLFEYFSETQRNKGNFPGRFSGRQFSNSRSEMNVSTLELGDSALYLCASSEDGTYGYTFGSGTRLTVV.

This chain joins TRBV9 and TRBJ1-1; TRBD1 might be the D (6 bases). Trimming shortened V by 4 bases and J by 2 bases, and 12 bases separated the two germline ends. The CDR3 is made up of 14 amino acids. The germline CDR1 and CDR2 sequences are SGDLS and YYNGEE. The CDR3 DNA follows: TGTGCCAGCAGCCCTTTCGGGGGCAACACTGAAGCTTTCTTT. Protein sequence: CASSPFGGNTEAFF.